This TCR beta chain was documented in a study of response to subunit inactivated influenza vaccine. This clonotype was seen a few times. The CDR3 is made up of 14 amino acids. Trimming took 4 bases from V and 9 from J, leaving 17 bases between them. Germline V CDR1 and CDR2: SGDLS, YYNGEE. Via MiXCR, TCRdb re-called the RT-PCR reads, giving one row per CDR3 protein. The sample records fewer than 600,000 distinct CDR3 sequences, around 7.9% being singletons. The clonotype comes from a man between 45 and 75 years old who received an inactivated influenza vaccine. The sequenced sample was PBMCs from blood, obtained roughly 24 months after vaccination. The V call is TRBV9, the J call TRBJ1-3; D is unresolved. The chain's CDR3 is CASSPTNSVGTIYF. The CDR3 DNA reads as TGTGCCAGCAGCCCGACAAATTCTGTGGGCACCATATATTTT. The full variable domain, with the rest looked up from reference TRBV9 and TRBJ1-3, is DSGVTQTPKHLITATGQRVTLRCSPRSGDLSVYWYQQSLDQGLQFLIQYYNGEERAKGNILERFSAQQFPDLHSELNLSSLELGDSALYFCASSPTNSVGTIYFGEGSWLTVV.